The clone carrying this T cell receptor (beta chain) was found many times. The sample is drawn from a study of blood T cell repertoires in COVID-19. Produced via immunoSEQ multiplex PCR; TCRdb's table is partial and in-frame only. Among 150,000 to 200,000 clones, 75% to 85% were seen once, and the ten largest hold 8.1%. There are 16 residues in the CDR3. Germline-derived CDR1 and CDR2 are SGDLS and YYNGEE. Trimming took 0 bases from V and 8 from J; bases not matched to a gene: 8. The rearrangement links TRBV9 to TRBJ1-3, with 10 bases lining up with TRBD1. The source of this sequence is a woman in her sixties with COVID-19, enrolled during active disease. The sequenced material came from peripheral blood. The CDR3 DNA is TGTGCCAGCAGCGTAGAGGTGACAGGGGGCTTACACACCATATATTTT. Its protein product is CASSVEVTGGLHTIYF.